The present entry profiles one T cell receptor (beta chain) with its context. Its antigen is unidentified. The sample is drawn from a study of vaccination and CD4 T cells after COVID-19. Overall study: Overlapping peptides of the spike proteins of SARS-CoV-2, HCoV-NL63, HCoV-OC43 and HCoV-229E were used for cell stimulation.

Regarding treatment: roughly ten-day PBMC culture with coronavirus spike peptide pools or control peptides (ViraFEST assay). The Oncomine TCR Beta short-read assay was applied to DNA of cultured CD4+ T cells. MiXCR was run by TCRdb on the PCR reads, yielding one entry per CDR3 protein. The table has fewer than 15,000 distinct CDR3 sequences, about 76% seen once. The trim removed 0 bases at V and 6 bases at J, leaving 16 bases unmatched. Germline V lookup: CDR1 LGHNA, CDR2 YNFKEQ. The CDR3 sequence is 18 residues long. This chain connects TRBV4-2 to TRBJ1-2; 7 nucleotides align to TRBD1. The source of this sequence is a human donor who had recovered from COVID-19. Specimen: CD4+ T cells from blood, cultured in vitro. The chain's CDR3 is CASSQDAAGGRPWDGYTF. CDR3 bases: TGTGCCAGCAGCCAAGACGCGGCAGGGGGGCGCCCCTGGGATGGCTACACCTTC.